The 27 T cell receptor beta chains below were found in one sample sequenced in a study of T cell changes during pregnancy in multiple sclerosis. Sequencing was performed with immunoSEQ multiplex PCR; in TCRdb, only in-frame clones are kept and a portion is missing. The data hold under 50,000 clones, with around 93% observed a single time. The source material was CD8+ T cells from peripheral blood mononuclear cells, sampled in the first trimester of pregnancy. Receptors originate from a female donor with multiple sclerosis, enrolled in a pregnancy study.

The rearrangement joins TRBV11-3 to TRBJ2-3; 10 bases are shared with TRBD2. The CDR3 length is 17 residues. J lost 1 base, V lost 4 bases, and 8 bases had no gene match. Germline V CDR1 and CDR2: SGHNT, YENEEA. The CDR3: CASSSPQGTSGTDTQYF. The CDR3 coding sequence is TGTGCCAGCAGCTCCCCTCAGGGGACTAGCGGCACAGATACGCAGTATTTT.

The rearrangement links TRBV28 to TRBJ2-7; TRBD1 matches at 7 bases. This CDR3 has 13 amino acids. V lost 4 bases and J lost 4; bases outside the gene matches: 4. The germline gives CDR1 MDHEN, CDR2 SYDVKM. CDR3 in amino acids: CASSSRGQYEQYF. DNA of the CDR3: TGTGCCAGCAGTTCCAGGGGACAGTACGAGCAGTACTTC.

This rearrangement joins TRBV19 to TRBJ2-7, with D possibly TRBD1 on 6 matching bases. Per germline, CDR1 LNHDA and CDR2 SQIVND (reference sequence). The CDR3 loop spans 12 amino acids. V was trimmed by 10 bases and J by 4 bases, leaving 14 bases between them. CDR3 DNA: TGTGCCACTCAGGGGTCGGGGTACGAGCAGTACTTC. Protein: CATQGSGYEQYF.

The rearrangement uses TRBV7-9 and TRBJ1-1; no definite D call. The CDR3 length is 12 residues. Germline CDR1 SEHNR, CDR2 FQNEAQ (reference sequence). Trimming took 5 bases from V and 4 from J, leaving 8 bases between them. The CDR3 DNA sequence: TGTGCCAGCAGCCCCCCCGTCACTGAAGCTTTCTTT. Encoded protein: CASSPPVTEAFF.

The chain is built from TRBV11-2 and TRBJ2-7; D may be TRBD2 (6 bases). Germline V CDR1 and CDR2: SGHAT, FQNNGV. The CDR3 sequence is 15 residues long. V was pared by 5 bases and J by 2 bases, with 16 bases between. CDR3 nucleotide sequence: TGTGCCAGCAGCATGTCGGGAGCCTCACCCTACGAGCAGTACTTC. Its protein product is CASSMSGASPYEQYF.

The chain uses TRBV2 and TRBJ1-5; D not resolved. The CDR3 has 12 residues. The ends were cut back, 4 bases at V and 6 bases at J, with 7 bases in the middle. Germline values: CDR1 SNHLY, CDR2 FYNNEI. The CDR3 nucleotides read TGTGCCAGCAGTGTTTTTCTTCAGCCCCAGCATTTT. Its translation: CASSVFLQPQHF.

This rearrangement joins TRBV5-8 to TRBJ1-1; no clear D. Germline V gene data show CDR1 as SGHTS and CDR2 as YDEGEE. This CDR3 spans 15 amino acids. Trimming removed 1 base at V and 4 bases at J, with 14 bases between. CDR3 bases: TGTGCCAGCAGCTTGCGGAGACGGATGGGCACTGAAGCTTTCTTT. Translation: CASSLRRRMGTEAFF.

V gene TRBV19 combines with J gene TRBJ2-1; 10 bases match TRBD2. Unmatched junction bases numbered 8, after V lost 5 bases and J lost 1 base. Germline lookup yields CDR1 LNHDA and CDR2 SQIVND (reference sequence). The CDR3 runs to 17 residues. The DNA of the CDR3 is TGTGCCAGTAGTGCAGGGACTAGCGCTCCTTCCTACAATGAGCAGTTCTTC. It yields the protein CASSAGTSAPSYNEQFF.

In this sample, this clone turned up once. The rearrangement links TRBV28 to TRBJ2-7, with 10 bases that match TRBD1. The CDR3 totals 15 residues. The junction had 9 bases not matched to a gene; V was cut back by 5 bases and J by 5 bases. CDR1 is MDHEN, CDR2 SYDVKM, per germline. The CDR3 coding sequence is TGTGCCAGCAGTACCCGACAGGGGGCTAGCCACGAGCAGTACTTC. Amino acid sequence: CASSTRQGASHEQYF.

The chain links TRBV5-6 to TRBJ2-7, with 7 bases matching TRBD1. V trimming: 3 bases; J trimming: 0 bases; junction bases outside the gene matches: 3. The CDR3 is 14 amino acids. Germline V gives CDR1 SGHDT, CDR2 YYEEEE. CDR3 DNA sequence: TGTGCCAGCAGCTCAGGGGGTAGCTCCTACGAGCAGTACTTC. As protein: CASSSGGSSYEQYF.

This chain uses TRBV9 with TRBJ2-5, with a tentative D call TRBD1 (6 bases). CDR1 is SGDLS and CDR2 is YYNGEE in the germline V gene. Trimming took 4 bases from V and 5 from J, leaving 18 bases between them. The CDR3 covers 15 residues. The CDR3: CASSTSRGPRETQYF. The DNA for the CDR3 is TGTGCCAGCAGCACAAGCAGGGGACCCAGGGAGACCCAGTACTTC.

The gene calls are TRBV7-9 and TRBJ2-3; D is perhaps TRBD2 (7 bases). CDR3 length: 17 amino acids. V lost 5 bases to trimming and J lost 3 bases, with 21 bases between them. The germline V gene has CDR1 SEHNR and CDR2 FQNEAQ (reference sequence). As DNA, the CDR3 is TGTGCCAGCAGCCCCCGTTTGGGGGGGGGCGCGACAGATACGCAGTATTTT. Its protein product is CASSPRLGGGATDTQYF.

This chain links TRBV19 with TRBJ2-1; TRBD2 matches 9 bases. V was clipped by 4 bases and J by 7 bases; unmatched bases: 11. The CDR3 sequence is 16 residues long. Germline V CDR1 and CDR2: LNHDA, SQIVND (reference sequence). The CDR3 sequence is CASSSAGASGMNEQFF. The CDR3 DNA is TGTGCCAGTAGTAGTGCCGGGGCTAGCGGGATGAATGAGCAGTTCTTC.

This clone appeared once. The gene calls are TRBV7-9 and TRBJ2-1; 10 bases are a match to TRBD2. Germline V CDR1 and CDR2: SEHNR, FQNEAQ (reference sequence). The CDR3 runs to 15 residues. The trim removed 5 bases at V and 10 bases at J, leaving 11 bases unmatched. Here the CDR3 reads CASSHELAGAGEQFF. The CDR3 DNA sequence: TGTGCCAGCAGCCACGAGCTAGCGGGAGCAGGCGAGCAGTTCTTC.

This chain joins TRBV19 and TRBJ1-5; possible D gene TRBD1, 6 bases. The CDR3 loop spans 15 amino acids. The germline CDR1 and CDR2 sequences are LNHDA and SQIVND (reference sequence). V was shortened by 1 base and J by 1 base, with 8 bases between the two germline ends. CDR3 loop: CASSIVGQSNQPQHF. The CDR3 DNA reads TGTGCCAGTAGTATAGTAGGACAGAGCAATCAGCCCCAGCATTTT.

The chain couples TRBV27 to TRBJ2-7; weak D call: TRBD2 (6 bases). In germline, CDR1 is MNHEY, CDR2 SMNVEV (reference sequence). V lost 0 bases to trimming and J lost 4 bases, with 10 bases between them. The CDR3 totals 14 residues. As DNA, the CDR3 is TGTGCCAGCAGTTTATCTAGCGGCCGATACGAGCAGTACTTC. Residues: CASSLSSGRYEQYF.

V gene TRBV5-4 combines with J gene TRBJ2-2; D remains ambiguous. The germline V gene encodes CDR1 SGHNT and CDR2 YYREEE (reference sequence). V gave up 2 bases and J gave up 4 bases, with 6 bases separating them. This CDR3 region has 13 residues. This chain's CDR3 is CASSFSSTGELFF. In DNA form, the CDR3 reads TGTGCCAGCAGCTTCTCCTCCACCGGGGAGCTGTTTTTT.

This sequence joins TRBV30 and TRBJ1-1; the match to TRBD1 covers 8 bases. The CDR3 is 13 amino acids. Germline values: CDR1 GTSNPN, CDR2 SVGIG (reference sequence). V lost 0 bases, J lost 3 bases, and 0 bases stayed unmatched. CDR3 residues: CAWSVQGDTEAFF. The CDR3 DNA sequence: TGTGCCTGGAGTGTACAGGGGGACACTGAAGCTTTCTTT.

V usage is TRBV7-9 and J usage is TRBJ2-2, with TRBD2 matching over 10 bases. The CDR3 has 15 amino acids. With V trimmed by 5 bases and J by 7 bases, 7 bases remained unmatched. Germline values: CDR1 SEHNR, CDR2 FQNEAQ (reference sequence). The CDR3 DNA is TGTGCCAGCAGCCCAGGGACTAGCGAAAACGGGGAGCTGTTTTTT. This gives the protein CASSPGTSENGELFF.

The rearrangement links TRBV6-6 to TRBJ2-7; 9 nucleotides line up with TRBD1. In germline, CDR1 is MNHNY, CDR2 SVGAGI (reference sequence). CDR3 length: 14 residues. The junction had 8 bases not matched to a gene; V was cut back by 6 bases and J by 5 bases. The CDR3 DNA sequence: TGTGCCAGCAGATTTGACAGGGGGATTGACGAGCAGTACTTC. Residues: CASRFDRGIDEQYF.

This chain uses TRBV9 with TRBJ2-1; 12 bases line up with TRBD2. Germline CDR1 is SGDLS and CDR2 is YYNGEE. Trimming took 1 base from V and 7 from J; bases not matched to a gene: 9. The CDR3 has 17 residues. CDR3 bases: TGTGCCAGCAGCGTAACATCCGGACTAGCGGGAACGAATGAGCAGTTCTTC. This codes for CASSVTSGLAGTNEQFF.

The gene calls are TRBV19 and TRBJ1-1; D perhaps matches TRBD1 (6 bases). Germline CDR1 reads LNHDA; CDR2 reads SQIVND (reference sequence). Trimming took 5 bases from V and 0 from J, leaving 19 bases between them. There are 17 residues in the CDR3. CDR3 nucleotide sequence: TGTGCCAGTAGTGCAAACCTCGGACAGACCATGAACACTGAAGCTTTCTTT. Its translation: CASSANLGQTMNTEAFF.

The rearrangement uses TRBV4-1 and TRBJ2-7, with 8 positions matching TRBD2. CDR1 is MGHRA, CDR2 YSYEKL, per germline. This CDR3 is 15 amino acids long. Trimming at V came to 0 bases and at J to 2 bases, leaving 3 bases not matched to a gene. The CDR3, as DNA: TGCGCCAGCAGCCAAGACCCGGGACTAGCCTACGAGCAGTACTTC. Protein product: CASSQDPGLAYEQYF.

The chain has TRBV27 and TRBJ2-5, with a weak D call TRBD1 (6 bases). The CDR3 runs to 15 residues. V gave up 5 bases and J gave up 0 bases, with 13 bases separating them. From germline, CDR1 is MNHEY and CDR2 SMNVEV (reference sequence). The CDR3 region has the DNA TGTGCCAGCAGTCTTCGACAGGTACACCAAGAGACCCAGTACTTC. It yields the protein CASSLRQVHQETQYF.

The chain links TRBV27 to TRBJ1-2; TRBD1 is a possible D gene (5 bases). With 3 bases removed from V and 9 bases from J, the gap between germline ends came to 14 bases. The V gene's germline CDR1 is MNHEY and CDR2 SMNVEV (reference sequence). This CDR3 contains 13 residues. The DNA for the CDR3 is TGTGCCAGCAGTTTGGGGAGGGGTTATAGCTACACCTTC. This gives the protein CASSLGRGYSYTF.

The chain joins TRBV7-6 to TRBJ2-1; possibly TRBD2 for D (6 bases). Germline lookup yields CDR1 SGHVS and CDR2 FNYEAQ. There are 18 residues in the CDR3. The germline V and J ends were trimmed by 1 base and 3 bases, with 19 bases remaining between them. CDR3 nucleotide sequence: TGTGCCAGCAGCTTAGGAGCCCCTTCTAGCGAGGGCTACAATGAGCAGTTCTTC. This encodes CASSLGAPSSEGYNEQFF.

As DNA, the CDR3 is TGTGCCAGCAGCGAAACCGGGACAGGGAACTACGAGCAGTACTTC. The encoded protein is CASSETGTGNYEQYF. This chain connects TRBV9 to TRBJ2-7, with 9 bases matching TRBD1. After removal of 3 bases from V and 3 bases from J, the junction contained 7 bases not matched to a gene. CDR1 SGDLS and CDR2 YYNGEE come from the germline V gene. This CDR3 contains 15 residues. Full variable domain (remainder filled in from reference TRBV9 and TRBJ2-7): DSGVTQTPKHLITATGQRVTLRCSPRSGDLSVYWYQQSLDQGLQFLIQYYNGEERAKGNILERFSAQQFPDLHSELNLSSLELGDSALYFCASSETGTGNYEQYFGPGTRLTVT.